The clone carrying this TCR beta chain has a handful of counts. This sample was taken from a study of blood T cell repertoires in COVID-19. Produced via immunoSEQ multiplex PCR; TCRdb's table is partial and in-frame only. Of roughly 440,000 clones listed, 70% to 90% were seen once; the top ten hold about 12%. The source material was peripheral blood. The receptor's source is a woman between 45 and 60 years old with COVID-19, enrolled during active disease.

CDR3 residues: CASSLDLAGGSYNEQFF. The CDR3 bases are TGTGCCAGCAGCTTGGATCTCGCGGGGGGGAGTTACAATGAGCAGTTCTTC. The V gene is TRBV5-4, the J gene TRBJ2-1; TRBD2 agrees at 9 bases. V lost 0 bases to trimming and J lost 4 bases; unmatched junction nucleotides: 8. Germline V CDR1 and CDR2: SGHNT, YYREEE (reference sequence). The CDR3 consists of 17 residues.